Included here is one T cell receptor beta chain sequence, with context. Its antigen specificity is not known. Base qualities are not provided; no much larger clone lies one nucleotide away. Separate from the roughly 660-subject first cohort, the validation cohort of roughly 130 subjects was the group to which the donors belonged. Library preparation employed the immunoSEQ multiplex PCR assay. On the study's bioinformatics: A statistical classification framework was built for diagnosing cytomegalovirus status from the catalog of TCR beta chain sequences. Entries here come from immuneACCESS through TCRdb and include only in-frame sequences with V and J called. Some clones fail to appear in such tables; in the studies checked, an unresolved V gene covers under half of the shortfall, and the cause of the remainder is unknown. V and J calls and clone size follow that table, whereas D and trimming were derived from the DNA. Counted in this sample were over 150,000 clones; roughly 90% of them appeared once. Of the sample, approximately 2.4% is held by the ten largest clones.

Trimming takes 4 bases off V and 5 bases off J; junction bases not matched to a gene: 8. The cysteine opens and the phenylalanine closes a CDR3 of 15 amino acids. The only DNA kept is the CDR3, 45 bases in frame from the first base. CDR1 SGHKS and CDR2 YYEKEE were looked up in the germline V gene (reference sequence). The data stem from a study of cytomegalovirus exposure and HLA in healthy donors (dated by TCRdb to the late 2010s). As for the study more broadly: According to a later analysis, one platform produced both the roughly 110 validation repertoires and the 670 or so repertoires of the first cohort. The study aimed to test whether signatures of past pathogen exposure could be identified by cataloging public T cell receptors. A separate validation cohort of 90 to 150 different subjects was used in addition to the approximately 640-subject first cohort. To predict cytomegalovirus infection status, the study brought together high-throughput TCR immunosequencing, statistical association of individual TCRs with disease status, and machine learning.

Beyond this particular receptor, the publication reports: The study listed 164 TCR beta chains as associated with cytomegalovirus. While some public TCRs were present in many individuals, most TCR sequences turned up only very rarely across donors. According to the authors, the approach could potentially be generalized to other disease states and immunological phenotypes. In a later analysis, TCRs clustered in the first cohort were found to also tend to co-occur in the 110 or so validation repertoires, with 85% to 95% of cluster scores above 0. A few of the identified cytomegalovirus-associated TCR beta chains were confirmed in vitro to be specific for cytomegalovirus antigens. A later analysis lacked HLA typing for the validation cohort, so it scored co-occurrence in that cohort across all 120 or so repertoires. Cytomegalovirus status was reported to be diagnosed by the classifier with high specificity and sensitivity in both the original and validation cohorts.

The source of this sequence is a woman between 18 and 30 years old in good health and CMV-seronegative. Recombination connected TRBV5-5 to TRBJ1-4; 7 central bases correspond to TRBD1. The sample taken for sequencing was PBMCs. In nucleotide form, the sequence is TGTGCCAGCAGCCCATGGGACAGCACAAATGAAAAACTGTTTTTT. This encodes CASSPWDSTNEKLFF.